Only a few counts were recorded for the clone carrying this TCR beta chain. These data come from a study of metastatic and nonmetastatic thyroid tumors. Trimming removed 4 bases at V and 5 bases at J, with 21 bases between. This CDR3 contains 17 residues. Looked up from germline, CDR1 is MNHEY and CDR2 is SMNVEV (reference sequence). TCRdb called clones again from the PCR reads with MiXCR. The table records tens of thousands of clones, 17% of them present only once. None of the patients had undergone any treatment ahead of thyroid surgery. Specimen: blood. The rearrangement joins TRBV27 to TRBJ2-1; tentatively, D is TRBD1 or TRBD2 (7 bases each). The sequence was collected from a male donor with papillary thyroid cancer or a benign thyroid nodule (not recorded which). Some clones in this sample may be carry-over from other donors' samples. The DNA for the CDR3 is TGTGCCAGCAGTTCCCAGGGGGACCGGGACTACCACAATGAGCAGTTCTTC. Translated, it gives CASSSQGDRDYHNEQFF.